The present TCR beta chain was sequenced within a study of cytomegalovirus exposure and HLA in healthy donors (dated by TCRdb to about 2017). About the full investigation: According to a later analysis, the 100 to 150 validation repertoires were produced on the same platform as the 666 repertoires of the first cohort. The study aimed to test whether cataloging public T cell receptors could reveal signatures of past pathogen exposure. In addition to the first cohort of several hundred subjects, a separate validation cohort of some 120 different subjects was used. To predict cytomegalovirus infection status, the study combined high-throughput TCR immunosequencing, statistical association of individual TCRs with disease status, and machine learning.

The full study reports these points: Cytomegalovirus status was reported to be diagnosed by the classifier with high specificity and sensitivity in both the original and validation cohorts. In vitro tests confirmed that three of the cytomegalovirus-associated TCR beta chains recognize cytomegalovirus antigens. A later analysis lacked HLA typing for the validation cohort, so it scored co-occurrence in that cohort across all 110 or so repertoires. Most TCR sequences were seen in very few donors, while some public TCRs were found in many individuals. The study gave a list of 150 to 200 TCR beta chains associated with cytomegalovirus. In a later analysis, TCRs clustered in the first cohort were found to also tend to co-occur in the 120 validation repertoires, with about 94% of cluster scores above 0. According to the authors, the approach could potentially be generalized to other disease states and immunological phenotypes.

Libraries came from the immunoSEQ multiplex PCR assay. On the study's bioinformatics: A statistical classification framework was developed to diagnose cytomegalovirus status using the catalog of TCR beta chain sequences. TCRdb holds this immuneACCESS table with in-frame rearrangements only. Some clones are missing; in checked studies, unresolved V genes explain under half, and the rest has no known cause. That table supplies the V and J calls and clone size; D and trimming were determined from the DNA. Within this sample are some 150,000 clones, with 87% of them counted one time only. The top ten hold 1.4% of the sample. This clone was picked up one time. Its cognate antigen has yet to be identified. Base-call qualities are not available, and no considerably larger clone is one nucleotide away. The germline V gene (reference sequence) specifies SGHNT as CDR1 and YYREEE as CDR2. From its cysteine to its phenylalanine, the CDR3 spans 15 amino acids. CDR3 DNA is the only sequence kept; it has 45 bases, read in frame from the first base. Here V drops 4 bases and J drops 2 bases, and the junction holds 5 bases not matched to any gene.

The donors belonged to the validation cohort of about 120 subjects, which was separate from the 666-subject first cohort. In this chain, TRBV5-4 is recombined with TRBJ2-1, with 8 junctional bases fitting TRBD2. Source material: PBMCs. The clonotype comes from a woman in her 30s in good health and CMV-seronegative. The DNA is TGTGCCAGCAGCAACCCTAGCGGGCCCTACAATGAGCAGTTCTTC. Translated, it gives CASSNPSGPYNEQFF.